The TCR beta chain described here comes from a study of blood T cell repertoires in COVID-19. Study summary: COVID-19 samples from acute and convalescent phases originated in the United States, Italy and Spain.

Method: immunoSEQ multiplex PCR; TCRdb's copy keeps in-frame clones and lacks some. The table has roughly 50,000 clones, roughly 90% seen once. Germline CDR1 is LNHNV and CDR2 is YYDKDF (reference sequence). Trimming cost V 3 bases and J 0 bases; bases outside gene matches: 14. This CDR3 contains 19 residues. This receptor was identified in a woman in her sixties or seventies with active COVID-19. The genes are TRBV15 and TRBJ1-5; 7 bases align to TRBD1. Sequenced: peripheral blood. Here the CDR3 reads CATSRPDRVTLYSNQPQHF. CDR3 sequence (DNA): TGTGCCACCAGCAGGCCTGACAGGGTAACCCTCTATAGCAATCAGCCCCAGCATTTT.